This TCR beta chain emerged from a study of neoadjuvant anti-PD-1 for oral cavity cancer (dated by TCRdb to 2020 to 2023). General notes on the study: Before curative-intent surgical resection, most patients were given three to four biweekly doses of nivolumab at 3 mg/kg. A fourth nivolumab dose was given around day 43 to patients without progression, and definitive surgical resection was performed in those patients on days 50-56. Under RECIST 1.1, patients with complete response, partial response or stable disease were classed as responders, and patients with progression were classed as non-responders. The parent correlative cohort included under 15 patients, with a roughly 35% response rate.

Per the publication, the time point label means: before neoadjuvant nivolumab. Patients had been newly diagnosed with stage II-IVA oral cavity squamous cell carcinoma, and no prior systemic or radiation treatment had been given to the patients. The cohort was made up of patients with locally advanced, HPV-negative oral cavity squamous cell carcinoma. No culture maintenance or expansion was done, as the peripheral blood mononuclear cells went straight to analysis. The samples were drawn from a longitudinal correlative study tied to a single-arm phase II trial testing neoadjuvant nivolumab in oral cavity squamous cell carcinoma. Subject-matched pre- and post-treatment PBMCs and tumors from three responders and three non-responders underwent genomic DNA-based TCRbeta sequencing. Peripheral blood mononuclear cells were drawn once before nivolumab treatment and a second time after treatment, when surgery took place. Genomic DNA was isolated from PBMCs using the Maxwell RSC DNA from Cells kit.

V and J lose 6 bases and 4 bases, and a span of 9 bases separates them. CDR1 is given as ENHRY and CDR2 as SYGVKD, both from the germline V gene. Inclusive of the bounding cysteine and phenylalanine, the CDR3 is 13 residues long. The DNA shown is the 39-base CDR3, in frame from base 1. PBMC libraries used mostly 480 ng of input genomic DNA for deep sequencing, with six replicates per sample. The immunoSEQ hsTCRbeta kit was used to prepare TCRbeta libraries, following the manufacturer's instructions. The completed libraries were mixed into a single pool at 3 nM, then sequenced with an Illumina NovaSeq 6000 S4 flow cell. Processing in the source paper ran as follows. The immunoSEQ Analyzer was used for raw data preprocessing and quality control. The analysis was limited to productive rearrangements, and each clonotype was defined by a unique CDR3 amino acid sequence. Repertoire clonality was estimated as the Gini-Simpson index, computed with the R package tcR. Student's t test was used to compare Gini indices, while Pearson correlation assessed associations with tumor size change. Not all clones reach the TCRdb copy of this immuneACCESS table, which keeps in-frame sequences only. Checked studies attribute under half of the gap to unresolved V genes and leave the rest unexplained. The V and J calls and clone size were taken over from that table, and D and trimming were inferred from the DNA. The sample data list around 31,000 clones, and around nine tenths of these were observed just once. The ten largest clones represent 3.5% of the sample.

What the study reported, not specific to this receptor: A higher pretreatment blood Treg/Th17 ratio correlated with both higher pretreatment blood TCRbeta clonality and lower post-treatment tumor TCRbeta clonality. Within PBMCs, T cell clonality (Gini index) was significantly higher in non-responders than responders after neoadjuvant nivolumab. Only a few patients per response group were included in the TCR analyses, and the authors called for validation in larger cohorts.

With regard to this clone: The clone's antigen remains unknown. Base qualities were left out, and no much larger clone turns up one base away.

This chain is built from TRBV10-3 and TRBJ2-2, with the D gene not clear enough to name. Material: PBMCs, obtained before nivolumab (anti-PD-1) treatment. This sequence was found in a person aged 40 to 85 with oral cavity squamous cell carcinoma. CDR3 region: CAISPLVTGELFF. The nucleotide sequence is given as TGTGCCATCAGCCCCCTAGTCACCGGGGAGCTGTTTTTT.